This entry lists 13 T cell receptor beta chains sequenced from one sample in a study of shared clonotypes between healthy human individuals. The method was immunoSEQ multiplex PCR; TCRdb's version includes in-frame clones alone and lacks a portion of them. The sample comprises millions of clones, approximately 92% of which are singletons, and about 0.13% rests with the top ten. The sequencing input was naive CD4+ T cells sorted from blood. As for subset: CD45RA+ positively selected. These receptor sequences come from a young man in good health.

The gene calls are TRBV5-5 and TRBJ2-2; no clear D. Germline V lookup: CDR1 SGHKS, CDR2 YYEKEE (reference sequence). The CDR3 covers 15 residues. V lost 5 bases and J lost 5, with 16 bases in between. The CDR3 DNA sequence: TGTGCCAGCAGGCTTGTCGGCGGAAGAACCGGGGAGCTGTTTTTT. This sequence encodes CASRLVGGRTGELFF.

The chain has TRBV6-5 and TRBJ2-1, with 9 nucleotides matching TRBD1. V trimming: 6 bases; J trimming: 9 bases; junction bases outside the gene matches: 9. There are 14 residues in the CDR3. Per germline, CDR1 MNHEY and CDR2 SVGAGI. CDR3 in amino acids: CASRNIQGASEQFF. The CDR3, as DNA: TGTGCCAGCAGGAACATACAGGGGGCATCTGAGCAGTTCTTC.

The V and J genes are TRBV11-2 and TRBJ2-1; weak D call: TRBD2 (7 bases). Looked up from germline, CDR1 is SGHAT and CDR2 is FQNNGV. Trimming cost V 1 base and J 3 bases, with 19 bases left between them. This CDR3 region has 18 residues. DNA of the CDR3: TGTGCCAGCAGCTTAGTCGCGGGGGCAACTTTACTCTACAATGAGCAGTTCTTC. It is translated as CASSLVAGATLLYNEQFF.

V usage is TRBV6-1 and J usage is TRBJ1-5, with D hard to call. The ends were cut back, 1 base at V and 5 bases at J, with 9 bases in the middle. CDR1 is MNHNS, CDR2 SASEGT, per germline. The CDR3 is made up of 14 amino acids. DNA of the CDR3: TGTGCCAGCAGTGAAGGGGTAAGGGATCAGCCCCAGCATTTT. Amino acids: CASSEGVRDQPQHF.

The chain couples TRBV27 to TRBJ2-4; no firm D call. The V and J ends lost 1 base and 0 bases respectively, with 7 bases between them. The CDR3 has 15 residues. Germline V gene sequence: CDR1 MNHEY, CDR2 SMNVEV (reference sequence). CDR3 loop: CASSLYGEAKNIQYF. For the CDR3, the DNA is TGTGCCAGCAGTTTATACGGAGAAGCCAAAAACATTCAGTACTTC.

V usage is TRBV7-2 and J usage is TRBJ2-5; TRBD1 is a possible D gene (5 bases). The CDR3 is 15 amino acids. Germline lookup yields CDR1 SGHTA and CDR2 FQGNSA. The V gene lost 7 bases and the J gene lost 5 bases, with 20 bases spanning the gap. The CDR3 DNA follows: TGTGCCAGCAACATTGCCCTCGGGCCAGGGGAGACCCAGTACTTC. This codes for CASNIALGPGETQYF.

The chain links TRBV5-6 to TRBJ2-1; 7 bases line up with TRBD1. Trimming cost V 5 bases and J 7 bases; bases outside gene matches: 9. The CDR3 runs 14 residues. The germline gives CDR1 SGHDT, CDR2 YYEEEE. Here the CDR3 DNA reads TGTGCCAGCAGTTACAGGGGCCTAGTGAATGAGCAGTTCTTC. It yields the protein CASSYRGLVNEQFF.

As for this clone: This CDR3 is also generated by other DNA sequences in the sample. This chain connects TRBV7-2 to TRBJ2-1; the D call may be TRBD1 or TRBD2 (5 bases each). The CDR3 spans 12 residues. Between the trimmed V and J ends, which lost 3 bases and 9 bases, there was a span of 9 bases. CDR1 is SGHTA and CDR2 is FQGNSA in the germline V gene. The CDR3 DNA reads TGTGCCAGCAGCTTGGGACGGATTGAGCAGTTCTTC. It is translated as CASSLGRIEQFF.

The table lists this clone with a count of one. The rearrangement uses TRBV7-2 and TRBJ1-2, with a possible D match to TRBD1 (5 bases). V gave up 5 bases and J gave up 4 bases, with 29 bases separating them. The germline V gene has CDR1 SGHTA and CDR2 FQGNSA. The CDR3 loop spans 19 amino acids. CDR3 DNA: TGTGCCAGCAGCGGAGACACAGGAGGGACCGGAGGTAGGGTCTATGGCTACACCTTC. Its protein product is CASSGDTGGTGGRVYGYTF.

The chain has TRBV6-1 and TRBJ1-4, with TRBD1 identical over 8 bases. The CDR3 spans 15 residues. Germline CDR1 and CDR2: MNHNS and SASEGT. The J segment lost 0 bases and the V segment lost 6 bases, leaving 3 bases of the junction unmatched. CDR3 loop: CASSQQGATNEKLFF. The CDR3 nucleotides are TGTGCCAGCAGCCAACAGGGGGCAACTAATGAAAAACTGTTTTTT.

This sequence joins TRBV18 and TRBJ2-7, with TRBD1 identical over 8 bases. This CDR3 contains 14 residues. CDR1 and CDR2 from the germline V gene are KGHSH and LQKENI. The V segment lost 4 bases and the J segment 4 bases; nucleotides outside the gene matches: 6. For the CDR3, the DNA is TGTGCCAGCTCACTGCAGGGGGCGATATACGAGCAGTACTTC. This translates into CASSLQGAIYEQYF.

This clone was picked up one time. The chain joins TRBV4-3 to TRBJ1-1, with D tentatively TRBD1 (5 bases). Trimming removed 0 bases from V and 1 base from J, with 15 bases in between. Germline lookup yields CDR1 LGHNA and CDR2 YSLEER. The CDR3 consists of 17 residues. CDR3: CASSQDRTNTKNTEAFF. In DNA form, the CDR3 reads TGCGCCAGCAGCCAAGACAGGACAAATACTAAGAACACTGAAGCTTTCTTT.

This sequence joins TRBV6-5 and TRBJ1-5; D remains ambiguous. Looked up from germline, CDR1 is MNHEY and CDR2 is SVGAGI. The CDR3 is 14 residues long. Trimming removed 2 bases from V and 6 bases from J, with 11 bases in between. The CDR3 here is CASSYGQPPQPQHF. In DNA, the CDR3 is TGTGCCAGCAGTTACGGGCAGCCCCCTCAGCCCCAGCATTTT.